The 28 T cell receptor beta chains in this list originate from one sample, sequenced in a study of blood T cell repertoires in COVID-19. The data were produced by immunoSEQ multiplex PCR, yet TCRdb's version contains in-frame clones alone and is incomplete. The sample yields about 210,000 clones, more than 70% seen once. Sequencing was done on a sample of peripheral blood. Source of these receptors: a man aged 50 to 59 with active or convalescent COVID-19.

The J gene is TRBJ1-2, the V gene TRBV2, with 8 bases lining up with TRBD1. The CDR3 covers 15 residues. Germline values: CDR1 SNHLY, CDR2 FYNNEI. After removal of 6 bases from V and 0 bases from J, the junction contained 6 bases not matched to a gene. CDR3 sequence: CASRLGTGTNYGYTF. CDR3 in DNA: TGTGCCAGCAGGCTAGGGACAGGAACTAACTATGGCTACACCTTC.

This clone was detected many times. The rearrangement uses TRBV2 and TRBJ2-4; a possible D gene is TRBD2 (6 bases). Trimming stripped 6 bases from V and 3 bases from J, with 12 bases between. The CDR3 has 14 residues. From germline, CDR1 is SNHLY and CDR2 FYNNEI. DNA for the CDR3: TGTGCCAGCAGGCAGCGGGTAGTCAAAAACATTCAGTACTTC. Translated, it gives CASRQRVVKNIQYF.

By share of the sample, this clone is medium-sized. V and J are TRBV29-1 and TRBJ2-1; perhaps TRBD2 as D (7 bases). The ends were cut back, 5 bases at V and 8 bases at J, with 10 bases in the middle. This CDR3 comprises 11 residues. Germline CDR1 reads SQVTM; CDR2 reads ANQGSEA. The CDR3 spells CSVWEGDEQFF. CDR3 in DNA: TGCAGCGTTTGGGAGGGGGATGAGCAGTTCTTC.

J is TRBJ2-1 and V is TRBV27; tentative D call: TRBD1 (6 bases). Trimming cost V 5 bases and J 1 base, with 12 bases left between them. Germline V gene sequence: CDR1 MNHEY, CDR2 SMNVEV (reference sequence). The length of the CDR3 is 15 residues. The CDR3 DNA is TGTGCCAGCAGTCCCGGGACAAGATCCTACAATGAGCAGTTCTTC. This translates into CASSPGTRSYNEQFF.

The rearrangement links TRBV7-6 to TRBJ2-7, with 11 bases matching TRBD2. V was clipped by 5 bases and J by 3 bases; unmatched bases: 3. The length of the CDR3 is 14 residues. Germline CDR1 SGHVS, CDR2 FNYEAQ. The CDR3: CASSEGLAVYEQYF. CDR3 DNA sequence: TGTGCCAGCAGCGAGGGACTAGCGGTCTACGAGCAGTACTTC.

This chain uses TRBV7-2 with TRBJ2-1; 8 positions agree with TRBD1. The CDR3 consists of 13 residues. J gave up 4 bases and V 6 bases, and 2 bases lay outside the gene matches. Germline CDR1 and CDR2: SGHTA and FQGNSA. The CDR3 nucleotides are TGTGCCAGCAGTCGGACAGGGTACAATGAGCAGTTCTTC. It translates to CASSRTGYNEQFF.

The rearrangement links TRBV18 to TRBJ1-4; the match to TRBD1 covers 10 bases. The germline CDR1 and CDR2 sequences are KGHSH and LQKENI. Germline trimming cut 3 bases from V and 3 bases from J; bases unmatched to any gene: 7. The CDR3 runs 17 residues. CDR3 nucleotides: TGTGCCAGCTCACCCTCGGGGGACAGGGGTGCTAATGAAAAACTGTTTTTT. It codes for CASSPSGDRGANEKLFF.

This clone was detected once. The chain couples TRBV19 to TRBJ1-5; 7 bases are a match to TRBD1. The CDR3 spans 16 residues. Trimming took 3 bases from V and 7 from J; bases not matched to a gene: 12. The germline gives CDR1 LNHDA, CDR2 SQIVND (reference sequence). DNA of the CDR3: TGTGCCAGTAGTATCCCCATGAAAGGGGGCGAGCAGCCCCAGCATTTT. It specifies CASSIPMKGGEQPQHF. Based on the CDR3 plus reference TRBV19 and TRBJ1-5, the full variable domain is DGGITQSPKYLFRKEGQNVTLSCEQNLNHDAMYWYRQDPGQGLRLIYYSQIVNDFQKGDIAEGYSVSREKKESFPLTVTSAQKNPTAFYLCASSIPMKGGEQPQHFGDGTRLSIL.

The chain combines TRBV10-1 with TRBJ1-1; D is uncertain. The CDR3 extends over 12 amino acids. V was clipped by 6 bases and J by 2 bases, with 7 bases between them. Per germline, CDR1 WNHNN and CDR2 SYGVQD (reference sequence). CDR3 DNA: TGCGCCAGCAGGGGAGACAACACTGAAGCTTTCTTT. Translated: CASRGDNTEAFF.

This clone was recorded a few times. The V call is TRBV7-2, the J call TRBJ2-7; 8 bases are shared with TRBD2. CDR1 SGHTA and CDR2 FQGNSA come from the germline V gene. J lost 4 bases, V lost 4 bases, and 15 bases had no gene match. This CDR3 comprises 17 residues. This chain's CDR3 is CASSSRGLATRPYEQYF. CDR3 DNA sequence: TGTGCCAGCAGCTCCCGAGGACTAGCTACTCGCCCTTACGAGCAGTACTTC.

This chain connects TRBV4-3 to TRBJ2-7; tentatively, D is TRBD1 (6 bases). CDR3 length: 18 residues. Germline V gives CDR1 LGHNA, CDR2 YSLEER. Trimming stripped 2 bases from V and 1 base from J, with 21 bases between. The CDR3 DNA sequence: TGCGCCAGCAGCCAAAGGGCCGCCGGGACATCCTATTCCTACGAGCAGTACTTC. Its protein is CASSQRAAGTSYSYEQYF.

The rearrangement links TRBV27 to TRBJ1-3; TRBD1 aligns across 7 bases. The CDR3 contains 17 residues. CDR1 MNHEY and CDR2 SMNVEV come from the germline V gene (reference sequence). J gave up 1 base and V 2 bases, and 8 bases lay outside the gene matches. CDR3 region: CASSLGRGGPSGNTIYF. The CDR3 DNA is TGTGCCAGCAGTTTAGGGCGAGGGGGCCCTTCTGGAAACACCATATATTTT.

In DNA, the CDR3 is TGTGCCACCAGTGATTTAGGCTCGGGCAATGAGCAGTTCTTC. Protein sequence: CATSDLGSGNEQFF. The gene calls are TRBV24-1 and TRBJ2-1; D ambiguous. The ends were cut back, 1 base at V and 6 bases at J, with 9 bases in the middle. Per germline, CDR1 KGHDR and CDR2 SFDVKD. The CDR3 covers 14 residues.

The rearrangement uses TRBV7-8 and TRBJ2-1, with 12 bases that match TRBD2. Germline V CDR1 and CDR2: SGHVS, FQNEAQ. Unmatched junction bases numbered 11, after V lost 2 bases and J lost 0 bases. This CDR3 is built from 20 residues. In nucleotides, the CDR3 is TGTGCCAGCAGCTTAAGAGGGTTACTAGCGGGGGGCCTCTCCTACAATGAGCAGTTCTTC. Translated: CASSLRGLLAGGLSYNEQFF. The full variable domain, completed using reference TRBV7-8 and TRBJ2-1, is GAGVSQSPRYKVAKRGQDVALRCDPISGHVSLFWYQQALGQGPEFLTYFQNEAQLDKSGLPSDRFFAERPEGSVSTLKIQRTQQEDSAVYLCASSLRGLLAGGLSYNEQFFGPGTRLTVL.

V gene TRBV6-6 combines with J gene TRBJ1-4; 7 bases align to TRBD1. CDR1 is MNHNY and CDR2 is SVGAGI in the germline V gene (reference sequence). V trimming: 6 bases; J trimming: 0 bases; junction bases outside the gene matches: 4. The CDR3 spans 15 residues. Written as DNA, the CDR3 is TGTGCCAGCAGCCACCAGGGGGCAACTAATGAAAAACTGTTTTTT. Translated: CASSHQGATNEKLFF.

The genes are TRBV19 and TRBJ2-7, with 8 bases that match TRBD1. Trimming took 4 bases from V and 3 from J; bases not matched to a gene: 8. Germline assignment: CDR1 LNHDA and CDR2 SQIVND (reference sequence). This CDR3 contains 15 residues. Here the CDR3 reads CASSTKQGVDYEQYF. The CDR3 nucleotides are TGTGCCAGTAGTACAAAACAGGGGGTCGACTACGAGCAGTACTTC.

V usage is TRBV5-1 and J usage is TRBJ1-3; tentative D call: TRBD1 (6 bases). Per germline, CDR1 SGHRS and CDR2 YFSETQ. The CDR3 sequence is 15 residues long. V lost 3 bases to trimming and J lost 1 base, with 11 bases between them. The CDR3: CASSSDGQSGNTIYF. CDR3 nucleotides: TGCGCCAGCAGCTCGGACGGACAGTCTGGAAACACCATATATTTT.

V gene TRBV9 combines with J gene TRBJ1-1, with 9 bases that match TRBD1. The CDR3 is 17 residues long. The ends lost 4 bases at V and 0 bases at J; junction bases unmatched: 10. Germline V gene lookup returns CDR1 SGDLS and CDR2 YYNGEE. The CDR3 nucleotides read TGTGCCAGCAGCCTCCACAGGGGGCGGCCGATGAACACTGAAGCTTTCTTT. This encodes CASSLHRGRPMNTEAFF.

The J gene is TRBJ2-1, the V gene TRBV3-1 (or the pseudogene TRBV3-2); perhaps TRBD2 as D (6 bases). V lost 3 bases, J lost 6 bases, and 9 bases lay in between. Per the germline V gene, CDR1 is LGHDT and CDR2 is YNNKEL (reference sequence). CDR3 length: 13 residues. CDR3 coding DNA: TGTGCCAGCAGCCACGGGGGAAGCAATGAGCAGTTCTTC. Translating gives CASSHGGSNEQFF.

The CDR3 DNA follows: TGTGCCAGCAGCTTAAGTTTTGGGAGTGAGCAGTTCTTC. Encoded protein: CASSLSFGSEQFF. This sequence joins TRBV7-2 and TRBJ2-1, with D possibly TRBD2 on 5 matching bases. There are 13 residues in the CDR3. Germline CDR1 and CDR2: SGHTA and FQGNSA. V was clipped by 2 bases and J by 9 bases, with 11 bases between them.

This rearrangement joins TRBV6-1 to TRBJ2-1; D is perhaps TRBD1 (7 bases). Trimming cost V 4 bases and J 1 base, with 14 bases left between them. The CDR3 is 16 residues long. CDR1 and CDR2 (germline): MNHNS, SASEGT. CDR3 region: CASSGQGGRSYNEQFF. In DNA, the CDR3 is TGTGCCAGCAGTGGTCAGGGGGGTCGGTCCTACAATGAGCAGTTCTTC.

This chain uses TRBV18 with TRBJ2-7; no clear D gene. Trimming removed 3 bases from V and 5 bases from J, with 5 bases in between. CDR3 length equals 11 residues. Germline CDR1 reads KGHSH; CDR2 reads LQKENI. The CDR3 is CASSPFDEQYF. In nucleotides, the CDR3 is TGTGCCAGCTCACCCTTTGACGAGCAGTACTTC.

V usage is TRBV28 and J usage is TRBJ2-1; 7 bases fit TRBD2. With V trimmed by 1 base and J by 2 bases, 5 bases remained unmatched. This CDR3 has 16 amino acids. Germline V gene lookup returns CDR1 MDHEN and CDR2 SYDVKM. For the CDR3, the DNA is TGTGCCAGCAGTTTATATGCGGGAGATCCCTACAATGAGCAGTTCTTC. It yields the protein CASSLYAGDPYNEQFF.

The CDR3 region has the DNA TGTGCCAGCATGCGGGACAGGGGGACCGGGGAGCTGTTTTTT. It is translated as CASMRDRGTGELFF. The V call is TRBV2, the J call TRBJ2-2, with 11 bases lining up with TRBD1. Losses at the gene ends were 7 bases for V and 5 bases for J; bases not matched to a gene: 3. This CDR3 has 14 residues. CDR1 and CDR2 (germline): SNHLY, FYNNEI. Full variable domain (outside the CDR3, taken from reference TRBV2 and TRBJ2-2): EPEVTQTPSHQVTQMGQEVILRCVPISNHLYFYWYRQILGQKVEFLVSFYNNEISEKSEIFDDQFSVERPDGSNFTLKIRSTKLEDSAMYFCASMRDRGTGELFFGEGSRLTVL.

The gene calls are TRBV7-9 and TRBJ1-2, with D uncertain. CDR1 and CDR2 from the germline V gene are SEHNR and FQNEAQ (reference sequence). V lost 5 bases, J lost 0 bases, and 10 bases lay in between. The CDR3 is 14 amino acids. In DNA, the CDR3 is TGTGCCAGCAGCCCCGGCGGTACTAACTATGGCTACACCTTC. It is translated as CASSPGGTNYGYTF.

A word on this clone: Other nucleotide sequences in the sample specify the same CDR3. The chain recombines TRBV3-1 (or the pseudogene TRBV3-2) with TRBJ1-5, with 7 bases identical to TRBD1. The germline V gene has CDR1 LGHDT and CDR2 YNNKEL (reference sequence). With 1 base clipped from V and 6 bases from J, the junction kept 3 bases outside the gene matches. This CDR3 spans 14 amino acids. The CDR3 region has the DNA TGTGCCAGCAGCCAAGGTCAGGGGGGTCAGCCCCAGCATTTT. It specifies CASSQGQGGQPQHF.

J is TRBJ1-2 and V is TRBV7-2; TRBD1 might be the D (5 bases). Trimming left V 4 bases short and J 4 bases short, with 10 bases between. This CDR3 has 13 residues. Germline CDR1 and CDR2: SGHTA and FQGNSA. The CDR3, as DNA: TGTGCCAGCAGCTCACAGGACGTCTATGGCTACACCTTC. Translation: CASSSQDVYGYTF.

J is TRBJ2-3 and V is TRBV20-1; no clear D gene. Germline V gives CDR1 DFQATT, CDR2 SNEGSKA (reference sequence). The CDR3 totals 11 residues. The V and J ends lost 3 bases and 3 bases respectively, with 4 bases between them. The CDR3 sequence: CSASETDTQYF. In DNA form, the CDR3 reads TGCAGTGCTAGCGAGACAGATACGCAGTATTTT.